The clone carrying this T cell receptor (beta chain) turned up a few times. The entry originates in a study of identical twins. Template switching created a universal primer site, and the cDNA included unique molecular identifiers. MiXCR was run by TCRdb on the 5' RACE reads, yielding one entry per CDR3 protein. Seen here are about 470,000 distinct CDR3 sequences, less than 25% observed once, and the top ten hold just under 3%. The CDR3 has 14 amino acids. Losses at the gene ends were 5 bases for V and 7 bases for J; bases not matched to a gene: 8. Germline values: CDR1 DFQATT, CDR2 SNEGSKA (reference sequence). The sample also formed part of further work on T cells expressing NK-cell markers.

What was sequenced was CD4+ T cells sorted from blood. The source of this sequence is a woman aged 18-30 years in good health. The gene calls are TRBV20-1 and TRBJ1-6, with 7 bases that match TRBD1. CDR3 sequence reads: CSAQKGQPNSPLHF. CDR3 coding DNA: TGCAGTGCTCAAAAGGGACAGCCCAATTCACCCCTCCACTTT.